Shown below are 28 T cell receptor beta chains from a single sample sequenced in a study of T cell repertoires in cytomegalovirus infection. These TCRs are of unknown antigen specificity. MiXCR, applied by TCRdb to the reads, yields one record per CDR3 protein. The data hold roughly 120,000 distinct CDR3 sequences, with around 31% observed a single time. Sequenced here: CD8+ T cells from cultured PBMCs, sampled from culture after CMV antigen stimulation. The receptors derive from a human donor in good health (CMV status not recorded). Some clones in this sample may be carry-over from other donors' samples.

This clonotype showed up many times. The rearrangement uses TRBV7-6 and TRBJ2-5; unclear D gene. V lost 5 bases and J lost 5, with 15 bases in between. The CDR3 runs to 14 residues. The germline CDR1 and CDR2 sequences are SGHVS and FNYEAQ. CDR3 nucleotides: TGTGCCAGCAGCCCCCCCCTTTCTCCCGAGACCCAGTACTTC. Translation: CASSPPLSPETQYF. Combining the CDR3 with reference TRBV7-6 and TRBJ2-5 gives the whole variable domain GAGVSQSPRYKVTKRGQDVALRCDPISGHVSLYWYRQALGQGPEFLTYFNYEAQQDKSGLPNDRFSAERPEGSISTLTIQRTEQRDSAMYRCASSPPLSPETQYFGPGTRLLVL.

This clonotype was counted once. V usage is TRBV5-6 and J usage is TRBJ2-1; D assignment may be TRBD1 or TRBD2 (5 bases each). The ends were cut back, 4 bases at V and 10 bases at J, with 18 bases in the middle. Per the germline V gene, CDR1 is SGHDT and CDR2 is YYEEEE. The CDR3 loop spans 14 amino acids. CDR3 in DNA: TGTGCCAGCAGCCCGGGACCTTCCTACGAGGAGCAGTTCTTC. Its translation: CASSPGPSYEEQFF.

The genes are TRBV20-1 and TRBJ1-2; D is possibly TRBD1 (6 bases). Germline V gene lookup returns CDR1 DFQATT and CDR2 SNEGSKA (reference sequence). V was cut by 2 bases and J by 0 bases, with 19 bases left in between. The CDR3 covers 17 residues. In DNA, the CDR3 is TGCAGTGCTAGACGGTTCGAGGGGGACGCAGCTAACTATGGCTACACCTTC. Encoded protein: CSARRFEGDAANYGYTF.

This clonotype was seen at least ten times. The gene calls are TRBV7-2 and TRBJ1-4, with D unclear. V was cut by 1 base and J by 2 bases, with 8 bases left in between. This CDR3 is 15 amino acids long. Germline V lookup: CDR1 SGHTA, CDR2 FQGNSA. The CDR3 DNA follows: TGTGCCAGCAGCTTAGGGGCAGTTACTAATGAAAAACTGTTTTTT. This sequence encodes CASSLGAVTNEKLFF.

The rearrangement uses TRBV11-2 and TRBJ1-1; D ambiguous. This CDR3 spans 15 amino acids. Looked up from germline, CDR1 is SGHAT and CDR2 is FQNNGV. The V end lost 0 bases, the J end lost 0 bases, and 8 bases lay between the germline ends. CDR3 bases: TGTGCCAGCAGCTTAGACAGCTACATGAACACTGAAGCTTTCTTT. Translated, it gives CASSLDSYMNTEAFF.

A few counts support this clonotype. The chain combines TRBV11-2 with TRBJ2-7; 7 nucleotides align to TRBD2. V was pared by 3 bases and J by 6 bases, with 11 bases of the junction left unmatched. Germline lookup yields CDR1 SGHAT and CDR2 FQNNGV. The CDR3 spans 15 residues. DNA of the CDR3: TGTGCCAGCAGCTTCGGGGGGAATAGGGTCGGCGAGCAGTACTTC. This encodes CASSFGGNRVGEQYF.

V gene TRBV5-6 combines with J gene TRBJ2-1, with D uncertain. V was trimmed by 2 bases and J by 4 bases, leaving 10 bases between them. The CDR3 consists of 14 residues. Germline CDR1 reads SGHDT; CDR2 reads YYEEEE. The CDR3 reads CASSLMTEYNEQFF. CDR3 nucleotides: TGTGCCAGCAGCTTAATGACCGAGTACAATGAGCAGTTCTTC.

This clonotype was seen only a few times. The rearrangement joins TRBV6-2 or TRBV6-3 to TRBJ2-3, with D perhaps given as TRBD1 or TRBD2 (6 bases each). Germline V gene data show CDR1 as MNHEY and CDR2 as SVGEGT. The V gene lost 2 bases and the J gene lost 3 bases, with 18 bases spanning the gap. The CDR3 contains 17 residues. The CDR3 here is CASSYRLSRGRTDTQYF. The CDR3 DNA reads TGTGCCAGCAGTTACAGGTTGAGCCGGGGGCGAACAGATACGCAGTATTTT.

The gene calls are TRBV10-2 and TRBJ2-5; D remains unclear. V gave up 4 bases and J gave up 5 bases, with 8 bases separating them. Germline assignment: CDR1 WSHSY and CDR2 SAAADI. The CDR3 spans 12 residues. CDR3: CASSVGVETQYF. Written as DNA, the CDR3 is TGCGCCAGCAGTGTGGGCGTTGAGACCCAGTACTTC.

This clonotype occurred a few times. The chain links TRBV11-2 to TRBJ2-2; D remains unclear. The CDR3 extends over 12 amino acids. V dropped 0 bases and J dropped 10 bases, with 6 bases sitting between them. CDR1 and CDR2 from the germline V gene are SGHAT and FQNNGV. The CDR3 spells CASSLDWEELFF. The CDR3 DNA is TGTGCCAGCAGCTTAGACTGGGAGGAGCTGTTTTTT. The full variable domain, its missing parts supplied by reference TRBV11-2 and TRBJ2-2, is EAGVAQSPRYKIIEKRQSVAFWCNPISGHATLYWYQQILGQGPKLLIQFQNNGVVDDSQLPKDRFSAERLKGVDSTLKIQPAKLEDSAVYLCASSLDWEELFFGEGSRLTVL.

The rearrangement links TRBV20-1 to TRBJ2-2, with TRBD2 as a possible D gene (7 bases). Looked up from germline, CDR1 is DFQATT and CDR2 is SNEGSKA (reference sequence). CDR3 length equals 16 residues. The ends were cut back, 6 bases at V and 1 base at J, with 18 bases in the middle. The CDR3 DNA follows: TGCAGTGCAGAGCGGGACACTTTGTTGAACACCGGGGAGCTGTTTTTT. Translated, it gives CSAERDTLLNTGELFF.

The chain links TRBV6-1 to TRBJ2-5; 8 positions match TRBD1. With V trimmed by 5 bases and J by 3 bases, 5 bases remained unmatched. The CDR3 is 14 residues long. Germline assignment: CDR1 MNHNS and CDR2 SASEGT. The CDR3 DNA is TGTGCCAGCAGTTCCGCGGACAGGGAAGAGACCCAGTACTTC. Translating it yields CASSSADREETQYF.

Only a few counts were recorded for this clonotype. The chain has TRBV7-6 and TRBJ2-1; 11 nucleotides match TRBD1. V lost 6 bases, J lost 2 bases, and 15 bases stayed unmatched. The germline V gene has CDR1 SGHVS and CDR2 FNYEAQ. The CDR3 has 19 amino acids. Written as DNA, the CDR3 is TGTGCCAGCAGTCATGGACAGGGGGCGGTGCGGGGGGCCTACAATGAGCAGTTCTTC. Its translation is CASSHGQGAVRGAYNEQFF.

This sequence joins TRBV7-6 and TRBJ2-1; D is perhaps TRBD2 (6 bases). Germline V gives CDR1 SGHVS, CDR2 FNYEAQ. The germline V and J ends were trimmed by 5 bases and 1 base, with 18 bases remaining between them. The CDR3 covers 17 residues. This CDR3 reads CASSVYSSVSSYNEQFF. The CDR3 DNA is TGTGCCAGCAGCGTGTACTCTAGCGTTTCATCCTACAATGAGCAGTTCTTC.

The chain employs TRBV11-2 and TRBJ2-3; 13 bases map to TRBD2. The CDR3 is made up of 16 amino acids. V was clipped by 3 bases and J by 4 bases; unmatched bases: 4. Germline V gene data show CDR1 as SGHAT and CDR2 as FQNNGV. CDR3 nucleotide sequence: TGTGCCAGCAGCTTGGAACTAGCGGGGGGGTCAGATACGCAGTATTTT. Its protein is CASSLELAGGSDTQYF.

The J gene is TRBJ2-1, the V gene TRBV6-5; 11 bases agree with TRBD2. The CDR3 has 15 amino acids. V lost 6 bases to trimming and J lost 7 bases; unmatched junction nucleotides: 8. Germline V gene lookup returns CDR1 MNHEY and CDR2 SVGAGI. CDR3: CASSRLAGGQNEQFF. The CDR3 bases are TGTGCCAGCAGCCGCCTAGCGGGGGGCCAGAATGAGCAGTTCTTC.

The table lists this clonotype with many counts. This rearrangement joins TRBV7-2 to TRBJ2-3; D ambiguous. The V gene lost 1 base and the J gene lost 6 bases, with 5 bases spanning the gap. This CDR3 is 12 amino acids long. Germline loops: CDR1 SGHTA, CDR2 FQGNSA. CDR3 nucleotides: TGTGCCAGCAGCTTAGAGGAGGATACGCAGTATTTT. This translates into CASSLEEDTQYF.

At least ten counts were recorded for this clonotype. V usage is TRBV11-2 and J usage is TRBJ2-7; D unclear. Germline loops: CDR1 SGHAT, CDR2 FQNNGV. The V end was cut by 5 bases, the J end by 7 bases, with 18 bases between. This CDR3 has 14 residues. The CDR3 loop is CASSTRRESREQYF. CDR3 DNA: TGTGCCAGCAGCACACGCCGCGAGAGTCGAGAGCAGTACTTC.

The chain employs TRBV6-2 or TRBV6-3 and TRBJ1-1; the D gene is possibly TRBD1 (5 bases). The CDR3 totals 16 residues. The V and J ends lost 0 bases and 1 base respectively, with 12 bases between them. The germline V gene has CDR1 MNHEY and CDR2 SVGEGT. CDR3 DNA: TGTGCCAGCAGTTACTCCATCGGGACCGGGAACACTGAAGCTTTCTTT. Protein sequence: CASSYSIGTGNTEAFF.

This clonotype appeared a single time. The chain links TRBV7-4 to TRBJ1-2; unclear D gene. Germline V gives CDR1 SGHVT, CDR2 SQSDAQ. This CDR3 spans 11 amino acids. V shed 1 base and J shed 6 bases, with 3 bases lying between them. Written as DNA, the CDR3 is TGTGCCAGCAGCTTAGTTAATGGCTACACCTTC. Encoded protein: CASSLVNGYTF. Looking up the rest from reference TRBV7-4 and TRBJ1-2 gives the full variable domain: GAGVSQSPRYKVAKRGRDVALRCDSISGHVTLYWYRQTLGQGSEVLTYSQSDAQRDKSGRPSGRFSAERPERSVSTLKIQRTEQGDSAVYLCASSLVNGYTFGSGTRLTVV.

CDR3 protein: CATSDSSGGVHNEQFF. CDR3 DNA sequence: TGTGCCACCAGTGATTCCTCGGGGGGTGTCCACAATGAGCAGTTCTTC. The V gene is TRBV24-1, the J gene TRBJ2-1, with 7 bases matching TRBD2. Germline CDR1 is KGHDR and CDR2 is SFDVKD. The trim removed 2 bases at V and 5 bases at J, leaving 8 bases unmatched. This CDR3 spans 16 amino acids.

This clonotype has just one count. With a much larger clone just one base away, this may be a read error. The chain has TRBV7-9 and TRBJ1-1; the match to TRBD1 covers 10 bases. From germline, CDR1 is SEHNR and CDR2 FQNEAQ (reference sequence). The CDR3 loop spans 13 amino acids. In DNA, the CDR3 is TGTGTCAGCAGCTCGGACAGGGGGTCTGAAGCTTTCTTT. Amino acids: CVSSSDRGSEAFF. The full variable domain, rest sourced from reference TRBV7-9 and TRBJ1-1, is DTGVSQNPRHKITKRGQNVTFRCDPISEHNRLYWYRQTLGQGPEFLTYFQNEAQLEKSRLLSDRFSAERPKGSFSTLEIQRTEQGDSAMYLCVSSSDRGSEAFFGQGTRLTVV.

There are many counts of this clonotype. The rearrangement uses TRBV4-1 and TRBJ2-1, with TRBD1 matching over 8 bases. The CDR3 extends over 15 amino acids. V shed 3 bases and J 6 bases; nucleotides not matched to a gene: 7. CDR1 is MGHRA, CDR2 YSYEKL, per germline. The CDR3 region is CASSHSQGAFNEQFF. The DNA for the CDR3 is TGCGCCAGCAGCCACTCTCAGGGGGCATTCAATGAGCAGTTCTTC.

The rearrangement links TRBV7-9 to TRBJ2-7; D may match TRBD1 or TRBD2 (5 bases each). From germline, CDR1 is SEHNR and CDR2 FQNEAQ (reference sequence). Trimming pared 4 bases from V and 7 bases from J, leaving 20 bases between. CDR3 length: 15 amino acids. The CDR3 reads CASSSARDGTLEQYF. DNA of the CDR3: TGTGCCAGCAGCTCAGCCCGGGACGGAACTTTGGAGCAGTACTTC.

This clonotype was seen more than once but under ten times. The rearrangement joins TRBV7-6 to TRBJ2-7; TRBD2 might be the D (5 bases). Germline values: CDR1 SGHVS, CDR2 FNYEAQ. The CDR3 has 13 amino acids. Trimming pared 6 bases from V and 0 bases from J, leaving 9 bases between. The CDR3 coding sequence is TGTGCCAGCAGGCCTACTAGCTCCTACGAGCAGTACTTC. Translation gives CASRPTSSYEQYF.

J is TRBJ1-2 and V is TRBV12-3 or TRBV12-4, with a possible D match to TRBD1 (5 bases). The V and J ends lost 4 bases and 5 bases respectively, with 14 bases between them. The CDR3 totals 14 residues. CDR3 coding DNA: TGTGCCAGCAGTTCCAGGGCCCTTTTTTATGGCTACACCTTC. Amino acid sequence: CASSSRALFYGYTF.

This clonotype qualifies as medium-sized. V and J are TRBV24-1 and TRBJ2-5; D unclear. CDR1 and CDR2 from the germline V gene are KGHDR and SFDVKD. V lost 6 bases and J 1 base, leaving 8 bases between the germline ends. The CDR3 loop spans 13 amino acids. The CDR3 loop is CATSISPQETQYF. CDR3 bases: TGTGCCACCAGTATATCCCCCCAAGAGACCCAGTACTTC.

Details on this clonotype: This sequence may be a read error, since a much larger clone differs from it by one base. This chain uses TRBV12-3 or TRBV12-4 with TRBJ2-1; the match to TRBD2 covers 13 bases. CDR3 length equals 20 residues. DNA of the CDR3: TGTGCCAGCAGTGCAAAACCGGGACTAGCGGGGCCAGCCTCCTACAATGAGCTGTTCTTC. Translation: CASSAKPGLAGPASYNELFF.